Included here is one TCR beta chain sequence, with context. The record originates from a study of blood T cell repertoires in COVID-19. About the study: From T cells, B-cell-depleted T cells, or PBMCs came the material, which was cDNA or gDNA.

In terms of age and location, participants ranged from roughly 18 to 95 years and lived in about two dozen US areas. Participant-reported clinical history was the basis for cohort assignment. With V trimmed by 4 bases and J by 9 bases, 8 bases remained unmatched. Looked up from germline, CDR1 is SGHRS and CDR2 is YFSETQ. There are 14 residues in the CDR3. Per the authors' pipeline: Amplifying reference gene primers gave estimates of nucleated cell counts. Assay: immunoSEQ multiplex PCR; the TCRdb copy retains only in-frame clones and omits some. V and J calls and clone size are as listed in that table; D and trimming were resolved from the DNA. Here the sample spans 250,000 to 350,000 clones, 70% to 90% being singletons.

The sample consisted of PBMCs or T cells enriched from blood (not recorded which). The TCR sequence derives from a woman younger than 35 who had recovered from COVID-19. This rearrangement joins TRBV5-1 to TRBJ2-1, with TRBD1 identical over 9 bases. The CDR3 nucleotides read TGCGCCAGCAGCCACGGGACAGGGTATGGTGAGCAGTTCTTC. The encoded protein is CASSHGTGYGEQFF.